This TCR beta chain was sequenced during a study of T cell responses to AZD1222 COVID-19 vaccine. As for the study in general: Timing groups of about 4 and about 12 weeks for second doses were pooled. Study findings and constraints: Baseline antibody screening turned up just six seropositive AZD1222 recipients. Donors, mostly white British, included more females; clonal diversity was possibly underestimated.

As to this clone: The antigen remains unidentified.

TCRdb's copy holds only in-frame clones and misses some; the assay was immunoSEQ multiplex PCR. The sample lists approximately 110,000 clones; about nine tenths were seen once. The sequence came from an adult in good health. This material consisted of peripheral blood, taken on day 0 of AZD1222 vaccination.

The CDR3 here is CASSPGLPSGNTIYF. For the CDR3, the DNA is TGTGCCAGCTCACCGGGACTCCCATCTGGAAACACCATATATTTT. The J gene is TRBJ1-3, the V gene TRBV18; D is perhaps TRBD1 (5 bases). Germline values: CDR1 KGHSH, CDR2 LQKENI. The CDR3 runs 15 residues. V was shortened by 3 bases and J by 1 base, with 10 bases between the two germline ends.